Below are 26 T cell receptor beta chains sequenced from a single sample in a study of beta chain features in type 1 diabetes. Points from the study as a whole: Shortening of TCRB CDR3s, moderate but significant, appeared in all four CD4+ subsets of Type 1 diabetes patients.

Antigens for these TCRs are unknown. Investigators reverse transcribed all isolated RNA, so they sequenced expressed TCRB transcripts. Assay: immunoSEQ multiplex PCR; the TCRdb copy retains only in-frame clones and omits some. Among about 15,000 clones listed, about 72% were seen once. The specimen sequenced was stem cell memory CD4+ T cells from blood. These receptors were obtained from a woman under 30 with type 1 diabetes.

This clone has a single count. CDR3 sequence: CAWGVGLYGGIQYF. The CDR3 DNA reads TGTGCCTGGGGCGTGGGACTTTACGGGGGCATTCAGTACTTC. The chain uses TRBV30 and TRBJ2-4, with D possibly TRBD2 on 6 matching bases. The V and J ends lost 5 bases and 9 bases respectively, with 20 bases between them. The CDR3 runs to 14 residues. Germline V gene sequence: CDR1 GTSNPN, CDR2 SVGIG (reference sequence).

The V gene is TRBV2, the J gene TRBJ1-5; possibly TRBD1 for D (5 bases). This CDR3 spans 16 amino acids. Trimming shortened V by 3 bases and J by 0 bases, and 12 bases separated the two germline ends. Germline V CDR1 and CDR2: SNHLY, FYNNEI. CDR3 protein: CASSDIGANSNQPQHF. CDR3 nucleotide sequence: TGTGCCAGCAGTGATATTGGGGCCAATAGCAATCAGCCCCAGCATTTT.

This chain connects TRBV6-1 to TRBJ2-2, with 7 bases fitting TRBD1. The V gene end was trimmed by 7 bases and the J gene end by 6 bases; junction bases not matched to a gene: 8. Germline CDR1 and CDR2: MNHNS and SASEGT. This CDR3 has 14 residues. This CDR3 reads CASNAGTVSGELFF. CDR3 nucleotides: TGTGCCAGCAATGCCGGGACAGTTTCCGGGGAGCTGTTTTTT.

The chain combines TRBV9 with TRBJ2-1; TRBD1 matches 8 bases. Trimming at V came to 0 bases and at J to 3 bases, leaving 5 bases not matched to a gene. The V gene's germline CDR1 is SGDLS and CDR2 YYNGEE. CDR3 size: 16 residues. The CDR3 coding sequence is TGTGCCAGCAGCGTAGTTGACAGGGGATTCTACAATGAGCAGTTCTTC. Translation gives CASSVVDRGFYNEQFF.

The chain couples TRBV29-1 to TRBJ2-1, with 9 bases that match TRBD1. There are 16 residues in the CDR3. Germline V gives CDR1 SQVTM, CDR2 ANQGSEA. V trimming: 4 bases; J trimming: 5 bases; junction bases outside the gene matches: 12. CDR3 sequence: CSVVRVRDREHNEQFF. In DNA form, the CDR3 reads TGCAGCGTTGTTCGTGTGCGGGACAGGGAACACAATGAGCAGTTCTTC.

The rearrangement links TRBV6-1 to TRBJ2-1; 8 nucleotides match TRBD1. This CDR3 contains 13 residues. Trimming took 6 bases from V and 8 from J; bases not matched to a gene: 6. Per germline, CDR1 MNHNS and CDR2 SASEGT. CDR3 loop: CASRTGVWDEQFF. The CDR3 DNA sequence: TGTGCCAGCAGGACAGGGGTCTGGGATGAGCAGTTCTTC.

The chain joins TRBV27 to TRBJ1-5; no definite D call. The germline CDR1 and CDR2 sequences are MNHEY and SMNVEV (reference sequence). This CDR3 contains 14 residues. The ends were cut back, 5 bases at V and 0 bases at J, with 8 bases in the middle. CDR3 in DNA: TGTGCCAGCAGTCCACTACCTAGCAATCAGCCCCAGCATTTT. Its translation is CASSPLPSNQPQHF.

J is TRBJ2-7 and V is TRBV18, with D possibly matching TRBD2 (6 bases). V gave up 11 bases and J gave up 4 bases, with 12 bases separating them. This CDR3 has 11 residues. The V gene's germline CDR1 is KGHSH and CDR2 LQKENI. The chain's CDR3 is CAHRAGYEQYV. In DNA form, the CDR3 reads TGTGCCCACCGGGCGGGGTACGAGCAGTACGTC.

CDR3 in amino acids: CASSETGRNVNEQFF. The DNA for the CDR3 is TGCGCCAGCAGCGAGACAGGGAGGAATGTCAATGAGCAGTTCTTC. This chain joins TRBV5-1 and TRBJ2-1, with D possibly being TRBD1 (7 bases). V gave up 4 bases and J gave up 6 bases, with 17 bases separating them. CDR3 length equals 15 residues. Germline-derived CDR1 and CDR2 are SGHRS and YFSETQ.

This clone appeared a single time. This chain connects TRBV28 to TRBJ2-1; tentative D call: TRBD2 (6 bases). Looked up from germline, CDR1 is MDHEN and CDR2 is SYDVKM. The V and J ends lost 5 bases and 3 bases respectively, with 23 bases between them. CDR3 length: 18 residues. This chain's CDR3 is CASSPWTNVGLGYNEQFF. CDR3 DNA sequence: TGTGCCAGCAGTCCGTGGACTAACGTCGGGCTCGGCTACAATGAGCAGTTCTTC.

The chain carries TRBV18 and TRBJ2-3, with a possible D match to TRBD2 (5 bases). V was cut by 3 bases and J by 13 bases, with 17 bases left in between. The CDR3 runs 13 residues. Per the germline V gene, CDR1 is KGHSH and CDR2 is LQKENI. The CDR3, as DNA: TGTGCCAGCTCACCTTCGGGGAGCCTCGGAAAGTATTTT. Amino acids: CASSPSGSLGKYF.

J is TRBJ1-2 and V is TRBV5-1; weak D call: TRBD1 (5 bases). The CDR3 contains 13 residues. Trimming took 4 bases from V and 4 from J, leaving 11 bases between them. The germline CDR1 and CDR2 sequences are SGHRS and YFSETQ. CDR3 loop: CASSEDRGYGYTF. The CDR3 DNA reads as TGCGCCAGCAGCGAAGACAGAGGCTATGGCTACACCTTC.

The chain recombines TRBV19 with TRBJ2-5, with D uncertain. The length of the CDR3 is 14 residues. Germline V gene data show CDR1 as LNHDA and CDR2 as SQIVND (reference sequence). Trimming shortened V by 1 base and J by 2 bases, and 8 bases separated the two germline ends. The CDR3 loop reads CASSIVGRQETQYF. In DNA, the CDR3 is TGTGCCAGTAGTATAGTCGGCAGGCAAGAGACCCAGTACTTC.

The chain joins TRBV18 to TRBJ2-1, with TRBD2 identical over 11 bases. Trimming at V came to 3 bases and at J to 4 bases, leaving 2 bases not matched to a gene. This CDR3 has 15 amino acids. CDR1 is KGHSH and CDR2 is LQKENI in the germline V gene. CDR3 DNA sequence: TGTGCCAGCTCACCGGGACTAGCGGAATACAATGAGCAGTTCTTC. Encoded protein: CASSPGLAEYNEQFF.

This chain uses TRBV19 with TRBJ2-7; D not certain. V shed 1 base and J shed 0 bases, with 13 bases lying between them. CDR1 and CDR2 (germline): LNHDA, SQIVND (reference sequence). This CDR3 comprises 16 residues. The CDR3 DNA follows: TGTGCCAGTAGTATAGTTAGCTCACCCACCTCCTACGAGCAGTACGTC. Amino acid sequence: CASSIVSSPTSYEQYV.

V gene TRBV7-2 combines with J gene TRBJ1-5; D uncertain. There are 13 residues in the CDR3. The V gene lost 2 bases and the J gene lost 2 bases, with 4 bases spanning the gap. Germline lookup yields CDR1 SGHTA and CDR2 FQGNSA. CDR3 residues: CASSLQGNQPQHF. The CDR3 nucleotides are TGTGCCAGCAGCTTACAGGGCAATCAGCCCCAGCATTTT.

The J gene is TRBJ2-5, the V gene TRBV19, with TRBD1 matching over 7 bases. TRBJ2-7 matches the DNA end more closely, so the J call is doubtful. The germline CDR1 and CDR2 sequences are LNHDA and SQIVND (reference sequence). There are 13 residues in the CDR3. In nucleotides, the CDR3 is TGTGCCAGTAGTCGGGACAGTTTCTACGAGCAGTACTTC. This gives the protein CASSRDSFYEQYF.

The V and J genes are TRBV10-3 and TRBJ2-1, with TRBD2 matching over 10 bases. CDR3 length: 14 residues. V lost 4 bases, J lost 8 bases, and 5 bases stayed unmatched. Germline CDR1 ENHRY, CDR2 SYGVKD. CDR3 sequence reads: CAISGQAGGDEQFF. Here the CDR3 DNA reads TGTGCCATCAGTGGTCAAGCGGGAGGGGATGAGCAGTTCTTC.

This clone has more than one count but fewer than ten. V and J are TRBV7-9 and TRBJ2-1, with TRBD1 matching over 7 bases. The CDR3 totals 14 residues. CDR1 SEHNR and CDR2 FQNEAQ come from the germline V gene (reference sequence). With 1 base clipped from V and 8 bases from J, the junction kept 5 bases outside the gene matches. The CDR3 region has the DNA TGTGCCAGCAGCTTAGGACAGGGTCCGGATGAGCAGTTCTTC. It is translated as CASSLGQGPDEQFF.

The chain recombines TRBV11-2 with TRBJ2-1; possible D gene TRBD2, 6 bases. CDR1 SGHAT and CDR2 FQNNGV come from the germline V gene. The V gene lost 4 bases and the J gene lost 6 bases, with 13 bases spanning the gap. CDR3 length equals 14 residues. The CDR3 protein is CASSSAGMVNEQFF. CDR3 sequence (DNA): TGTGCCAGCAGCTCGGCGGGAATGGTCAATGAGCAGTTCTTC.

The CDR3 sequence: CASSQGLAGLSSSYEQYF. The CDR3 DNA reads as TGCGCCAGCAGCCAAGGACTAGCGGGCTTATCTAGCTCCTACGAGCAGTACTTC. V and J are TRBV4-1 and TRBJ2-7; TRBD2 matches 10 bases. The germline gives CDR1 MGHRA, CDR2 YSYEKL. The CDR3 length is 18 residues. The V gene end was trimmed by 1 base and the J gene end by 0 bases; junction bases not matched to a gene: 9.

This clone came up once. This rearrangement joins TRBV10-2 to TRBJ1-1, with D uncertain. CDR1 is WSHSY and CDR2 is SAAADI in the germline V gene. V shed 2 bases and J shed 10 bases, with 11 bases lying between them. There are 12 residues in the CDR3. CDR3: CASSELQFGAFF. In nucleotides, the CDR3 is TGCGCCAGCAGTGAGCTACAGTTTGGAGCTTTCTTT.

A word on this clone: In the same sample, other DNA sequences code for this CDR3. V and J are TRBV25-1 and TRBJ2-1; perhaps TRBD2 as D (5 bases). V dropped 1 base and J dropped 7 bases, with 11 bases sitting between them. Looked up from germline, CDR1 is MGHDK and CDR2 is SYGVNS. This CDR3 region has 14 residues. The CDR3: CASSEWRLGNEQFF. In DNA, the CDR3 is TGTGCCAGCAGTGAATGGAGGTTAGGGAATGAGCAGTTCTTC.

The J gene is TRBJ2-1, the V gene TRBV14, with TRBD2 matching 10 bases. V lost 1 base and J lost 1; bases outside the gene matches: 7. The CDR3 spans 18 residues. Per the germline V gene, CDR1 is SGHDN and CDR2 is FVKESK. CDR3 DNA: TGTGCCAGCAGCCAAGCCGTTCTTAGCGGGAGGTCCTACAATGAGCAGTTCTTC. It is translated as CASSQAVLSGRSYNEQFF.

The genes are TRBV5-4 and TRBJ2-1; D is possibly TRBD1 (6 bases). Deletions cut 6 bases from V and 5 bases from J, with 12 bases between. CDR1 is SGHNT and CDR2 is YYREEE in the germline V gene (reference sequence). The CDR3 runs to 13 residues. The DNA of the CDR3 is TGTGCCAGCACGTCCCGACAGGACAATGAGCAGTTCTTC. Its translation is CASTSRQDNEQFF.

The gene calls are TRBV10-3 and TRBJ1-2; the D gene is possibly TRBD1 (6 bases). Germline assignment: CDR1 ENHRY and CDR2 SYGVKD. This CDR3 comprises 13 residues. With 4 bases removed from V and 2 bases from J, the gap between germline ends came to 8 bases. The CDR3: CAISGTGNYGYTF. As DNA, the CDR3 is TGTGCCATCAGTGGAACAGGGAACTATGGCTACACCTTC.